These 10 T cell receptor beta chains originate from one sample sequenced in a study of post-analysis software for immune sequencing data. Included in the TCR beta cDNA libraries were unique molecular identifiers. TCRdb ran MiXCR on the PCR reads and lists one entry per CDR3 protein. Counted here are 350,000 to 450,000 distinct CDR3 sequences, less than 40% occurring once; the ten biggest clones make up roughly an eighth. Regarding the study as a whole: About 5 TRBV segments were more frequent in patients than controls; TRBV5-6, TRBV5-1 and TRBV20-1 belonged to this group.

These TCRs' antigens remain unknown. Sequencing was carried out using blood. Receptors originate from a girl aged 5-17 years with multiple sclerosis.

There are many counts of this clonotype. The CDR3 loop reads CASSLDTGPDTQYF. The CDR3 DNA sequence: TGTGCCAGCAGCTTAGATACGGGGCCAGATACGCAGTATTTT. The genes are TRBV7-2 and TRBJ2-3; D may correspond to TRBD1 or TRBD2 (5 bases each). Trimming pared 1 base from V and 4 bases from J, leaving 9 bases between. The CDR3 length is 14 residues. Germline V lookup: CDR1 SGHTA, CDR2 FQGNSA.

This clonotype was found many times. This chain links TRBV4-2 with TRBJ2-7; no clear D gene. The CDR3 covers 15 residues. Looked up from germline, CDR1 is LGHNA and CDR2 is YNFKEQ. V was pared by 0 bases and J by 7 bases, with 16 bases between. CDR3 loop: CASSQDLVFLGEQYF. The CDR3 DNA follows: TGTGCCAGCAGCCAAGATCTTGTATTTCTGGGAGAGCAGTACTTC.

This clonotype was seen more than once but under ten times. J is TRBJ1-2 and V is TRBV4-1; possible D gene TRBD1, 5 bases. V shed 2 bases and J shed 4 bases, with 17 bases lying between them. CDR1 and CDR2 (germline): MGHRA, YSYEKL. The CDR3 contains 16 residues. In nucleotides, the CDR3 is TGCGCCAGCAGCCAAAACTTACCGGGGGAGACCTATGGCTACACCTTC. Translating gives CASSQNLPGETYGYTF.

The genes are TRBV20-1 and TRBJ1-1, with D uncertain. V was pared by 4 bases and J by 4 bases, with 19 bases between. Germline CDR1 DFQATT, CDR2 SNEGSKA (reference sequence). The CDR3 has 15 residues. CDR3 nucleotide sequence: TGCAGTGCTAAAGATGAAGGGCGGTTCGGCACTGAAGCTTTCTTT. Its protein product is CSAKDEGRFGTEAFF.

The chain couples TRBV20-1 to TRBJ2-3; 7 bases line up with TRBD2. The CDR3 is 15 amino acids. Trimming at V came to 3 bases and at J to 6 bases, leaving 12 bases not matched to a gene. The V gene's germline CDR1 is DFQATT and CDR2 SNEGSKA (reference sequence). This CDR3 is CSASPASGGLDTQYF. As DNA, the CDR3 is TGCAGTGCTAGCCCCGCTAGCGGCGGGCTGGATACGCAGTATTTT.

The chain has TRBV12-3 or TRBV12-4 and TRBJ2-4; D may be TRBD1 (6 bases). The CDR3 length is 15 residues. Between the trimmed V and J ends, which lost 1 base and 5 bases, there was a span of 12 bases. Here the CDR3 DNA reads TGTGCCAGCAGTTTAGTTAATGGGGGCGAAAACATTCAGTACTTC. It is translated as CASSLVNGGENIQYF.

The chain combines TRBV12-3 or TRBV12-4 with TRBJ2-7; 9 nucleotides match TRBD2. This CDR3 comprises 14 residues. With V trimmed by 5 bases and J by 5 bases, 7 bases remained unmatched. The CDR3 reads CASSDGLASDEQYF. CDR3 DNA: TGTGCCAGCAGTGACGGACTAGCGAGTGACGAGCAGTACTTC.

V and J are TRBV13 and TRBJ1-1; D remains ambiguous. The germline gives CDR1 PRHDT, CDR2 FYEKMQ (reference sequence). This CDR3 has 13 residues. V was shortened by 2 bases and J by 5 bases, with 9 bases between the two germline ends. DNA of the CDR3: TGTGCCAGCAGCTTAAACGCACAGACTGAAGCTTTCTTT. It codes for CASSLNAQTEAFF.

This clonotype was counted only a few times. The V and J genes are TRBV19 and TRBJ2-5, with 9 bases fitting TRBD2. Germline CDR1 and CDR2: LNHDA and SQIVND (reference sequence). The CDR3 totals 17 residues. The trim removed 5 bases at V and 4 bases at J, leaving 14 bases unmatched. The CDR3, as DNA: TGTGCCAGTAGTGCGTACCCGGGACTAGCAAGCGGAGAGACCCAGTACTTC. Encoded protein: CASSAYPGLASGETQYF.

Concerning this clonotype itself: A much larger clone sits a single nucleotide away, making a read error possible. V is TRBV20-1 and J is TRBJ1-2; TRBD1 is a possible D gene (5 bases). This CDR3 contains 12 residues. Trimming removed 4 bases from V and 2 bases from J, with 8 bases in between. Germline assignment: CDR1 DFQATT and CDR2 SNEGSKA (reference sequence). The CDR3 region is CSATDMNYGYTF. CDR3 nucleotide sequence: TGCAGTGCTACGGACATGAACTATGGCTACACCTTC.